The rows below give T cell receptor beta chains drawn from one sample of a study of control samples from healthy donors and cancer patients. Assay: immunoSEQ multiplex PCR; the TCRdb copy retains only in-frame clones and omits some. The sample includes 390,000 or so clones, about 93% of them seen just once. Material for sequencing was PBMCs. Receptors originate from a man between 35 and 55 years old with head and neck cancer. The CDR3 runs from the conserved cysteine through the conserved F or W. D genes are given only for firm matches. The listing skips clone size in some rows; elsewhere it reads once, few, many or a size class.

d_gene,abundance,len,v_gene,j_gene,CDR3aa,CDR3nt
TRBD2,-,15,TRBV6-5,TRBJ2-7,CASSYWGLAGDEQYF,TGTGCCAGCAGTTACTGGGGACTAGCGGGAGACGAGCAGTACTTC
-,-,17,TRBV4-3,TRBJ1-2,CASSQAGSFSAPYGYTF,TGCGCCAGCAGCCAAGCAGGCTCTTTCTCGGCGCCCTATGGCTACACCTTC
-,-,10,TRBV6-5,TRBJ2-6,CASGANVLTF,TGTGCCAGTGGGGCCAACGTCCTGACTTTC
TRBD1,-,17,TRBV25-1,TRBJ1-2,CASSGRGTGVSGYGYTF,TGTGCCAGCAGTGGACGCGGGACAGGGGTCTCGGGATATGGCTACACCTTC
-,-,14,TRBV27,TRBJ2-7,CASSWRGRDYEQYF,TGTGCCAGCAGTTGGCGGGGCAGGGACTACGAGCAGTACTTC
-,once,15,TRBV27,TRBJ1-5,CASMLSGYSNQPQHF,TGTGCCAGCATGCTGTCGGGGTATAGCAATCAGCCCCAGCATTTT
-,-,13,TRBV4-3,TRBJ2-7,CASSQDGGFEQYF,TGCGCCAGCAGCCAAGATGGAGGGTTCGAGCAGTACTTC
-,-,12,TRBV12-3/TRBV12-4,TRBJ2-7,CASSNSDYEQYF,TGTGCCAGCTCGAACTCTGACTACGAGCAGTACTTC
TRBD1,-,14,TRBV6-5,TRBJ2-1,CASGLQGAYNEQFF,TGTGCCAGCGGTTTACAGGGGGCCTACAATGAGCAGTTCTTC
TRBD1,-,16,TRBV3-1/TRBV3-2,TRBJ1-1,CASSARDRGVNTEAFF,TGTGCCAGCAGCGCCCGGGACAGGGGGGTGAACACTGAAGCTTTCTTT
-,-,17,TRBV4-3,TRBJ1-2,CASSQDGPPRVNYGYTF,TGCGCCAGCAGCCAAGATGGACCGCCGAGAGTTAACTATGGCTACACCTTC
-,-,13,TRBV6-2/TRBV6-3,TRBJ2-3,CASSFPTPPGQYF,TGTGCCAGCAGTTTCCCCACCCCCCCCGGGCAGTATTTT
TRBD1,-,15,TRBV10-3,TRBJ2-7,CAISTGGLNQYEQYF,TGTGCCATCAGTACAGGGGGCTTGAATCAATACGAGCAGTACTTC
TRBD2,-,16,TRBV5-4,TRBJ2-3,CASSLFVGGDTDTQYF,TGTGCCAGCAGCTTGTTCGTGGGGGGGGACACAGATACGCAGTATTTT
-,-,11,TRBV2,TRBJ2-1,CASSYNNEQFF,TGTGCCAGCAGCTACAACAATGAGCAGTTCTTC
-,-,14,TRBV19,TRBJ1-1,CASSLQGMNTEAFF,TGTGCCAGTAGTTTACAGGGAATGAACACTGAAGCTTTCTTT
TRBD1,-,13,TRBV9,TRBJ2-7,CASSVAQGYEQYF,TGTGCCAGCAGCGTAGCACAGGGGTACGAGCAGTACTTC
-,-,11,TRBV28,TRBJ2-1,CASSLNYEQFF,TGTGCCAGCAGTTTAAACTATGAGCAGTTCTTC
-,-,13,TRBV3-1/TRBV3-2,TRBJ2-6,CAVLISGANVLTF,TGTGCCGTATTGATCTCTGGGGCCAACGTCCTGACTTTC
TRBD2,-,14,TRBV14,TRBJ2-3,CASSQTSGADTQYF,TGTGCCAGCAGCCAGACTAGCGGGGCAGATACGCAGTATTTT
TRBD1,-,16,TRBV18,TRBJ1-3,CASSPDRVRSGNTIYF,TGTGCCAGCTCACCAGACAGGGTTCGCTCTGGAAACACCATATATTTT
-,-,13,TRBV7-9,TRBJ2-7,CASSPLTGYEQYF,TGTGCCAGCAGCCCCTTAACGGGGTACGAGCAGTACTTC
TRBD1,-,15,TRBV6-1,TRBJ1-1,CASSERDRVETEAFF,TGTGCCAGCAGTGAAAGGGACAGGGTAGAGACTGAAGCTTTCTTT
TRBD1,-,16,TRBV5-1,TRBJ1-1,CASSLGQGSGYAEAFF,TGCGCCAGCAGCCTGGGACAGGGAAGCGGTTATGCTGAAGCTTTCTTT
TRBD2,-,15,TRBV27,TRBJ2-1,CASSLGAGGPYEQFF,TGTGCCAGCAGTTTAGGGGCGGGAGGGCCCTATGAGCAGTTCTTC
TRBD1,once,14,TRBV6-1,TRBJ1-2,CASSESGTGYGYTF,TGTGCCAGCAGTGAATCGGGGACAGGGTATGGCTACACCTTC
-,once,15,TRBV7-3,TRBJ2-1,CASSLSPSASNEQFF,TGTGCCAGCAGCTTATCCCCTTCGGCTTCCAATGAGCAGTTCTTC
-,-,12,TRBV6-5,TRBJ1-2,CASSDSNYGYTF,TGTGCCAGTAGCGATTCTAACTATGGCTACACCTTC
-,-,11,TRBV6-5,TRBJ1-1,CASSMNTEAFF,TGTGCCAGCAGTATGAACACTGAAGCTTTCTTT
-,once,15,TRBV7-9,TRBJ1-3,CASTRTVSSGNTIYF,TGTGCCAGCACTCGAACAGTAAGCTCTGGAAACACCATATATTTT
-,-,10,TRBV6-5,TRBJ1-2,CAGGGIGYTF,TGTGCCGGGGGGGGCATCGGCTACACCTTC
TRBD1,-,12,TRBV10-3,TRBJ1-1,CAISDRGTEAFF,TGTGCCATCAGCGACAGGGGTACTGAAGCTTTCTTT
TRBD2,-,14,TRBV28,TRBJ2-7,CASSQVPGRYEQYF,TGTGCCAGCAGTCAGGTGCCCGGGAGGTACGAGCAGTACTTC
-,once,11,TRBV29-1,TRBJ1-1,CSVGGSPEAFF,TGCAGCGTTGGGGGCAGCCCTGAAGCTTTCTTT
-,-,11,TRBV29-1,TRBJ1-2,CSVDDRGYPTF,TGCAGCGTTGATGATAGGGGGTATCCCACCTTC
-,-,15,TRBV5-1,TRBJ2-3,CASSLVGSSTDTQYF,TGCGCCAGCAGCTTGGTCGGCTCCAGCACAGATACGCAGTATTTT
TRBD1,-,15,TRBV7-3,TRBJ2-7,CASSLGQGLTYEQYF,TGTGCCAGCAGCCTTGGACAGGGGTTAACCTACGAGCAGTACTTC
-,-,14,TRBV5-1,TRBJ2-2,CASSFSADTGELFF,TGCGCCAGCAGCTTTTCTGCTGACACCGGGGAGCTGTTTTTT
TRBD1,-,17,TRBV11-2,TRBJ2-5,CASSALGTGGLRETQYF,TGTGCCAGCAGTGCTCTCGGGACAGGGGGCTTAAGGGAGACCCAGTACTTC
TRBD1,-,16,TRBV29-1,TRBJ1-2,CSVTPGQGGSNYGYTF,TGCAGCGTTACTCCGGGACAGGGCGGATCTAACTATGGCTACACCTTC
-,-,10,TRBV29-1,TRBJ2-7,CSAGDREQYF,TGCAGCGCCGGGGACCGCGAGCAGTACTTC
-,-,15,TRBV28,TRBJ2-1,CASSFPRLGYNEQFF,TGTGCCAGCAGTTTCCCCCGACTAGGCTACAATGAGCAGTTCTTC